This entry concerns a single T cell receptor beta chain. Its cognate antigen is unknown. The same CDR3 also results from other DNA sequences found in this sample. Sorted-subset replicate PCRs used about 0.2 ug DNA, tens of thousands of T cell genomes. Profiled with immunoSEQ multiplex PCR; TCRdb holds only in-frame clones, not every one. Of a few hundred thousand clones in the sample, more than 95% were seen once. The sample originates from a study of shared clonotypes between healthy human individuals. The overall study: Three CD4 naive, three CD4 memory, two CD8 naive and one CD8 memory plate were used per donor. The study's findings and limits: There were few donors, and this limited the genetic and exposure-history diversity represented. How much donors shared clonotypes was expected to be affected by sequencing depth.

The CDR3 totals 14 residues. J gave up 0 bases and V 5 bases, and 1 base lay outside the gene matches. Germline CDR1 is SEHNR and CDR2 is FQNEAQ (reference sequence). The chain carries TRBV7-9 and TRBJ2-7; 10 bases are a match to TRBD2. This sequence originates from a woman in her 30s in good health. What was sequenced was naive CD4+ T cells sorted from blood. The subset: CD45RA+ positively selected. CDR3 sequence: CASSRTSGSYEQYF. In DNA, the CDR3 is TGTGCCAGCAGCCGGACTAGCGGCTCCTACGAGCAGTACTTC.